The 21 T cell receptor beta chains in this list originate from one sample, sequenced in a study of blood T cell repertoires in COVID-19. Profiling relied on immunoSEQ multiplex PCR, and the TCRdb table lists in-frame clones only, not all of them. The sample lists 310,000 or so clones, approximately 86% occurring once. Material for sequencing was peripheral blood. The receptors were sampled from a woman in her forties or fifties who had recovered from COVID-19.

This clone was observed a single time. V gene TRBV6-5 combines with J gene TRBJ1-5; D is unclear. The CDR3 has 15 amino acids. The germline V gene has CDR1 MNHEY and CDR2 SVGAGI. V lost 4 bases to trimming and J lost 3 bases, with 13 bases between them. Here the CDR3 DNA reads TGTGCCAGCAGTTCGAATTCTATAATCAATCAGCCCCAGCATTTT. Its protein product is CASSSNSIINQPQHF.

The J gene is TRBJ1-1, the V gene TRBV7-9, with D tentatively TRBD1 (6 bases). V was clipped by 4 bases and J by 9 bases, with 12 bases between them. The CDR3 consists of 12 residues. CDR1 is SEHNR, CDR2 FQNEAQ, per germline (reference sequence). The CDR3 sequence is CASSSRDNQAFF. In DNA, the CDR3 is TGTGCCAGCAGCTCCCGGGACAACCAAGCTTTCTTT.

Regarding this clone: The same CDR3 can be traced to other DNA sequences in this sample. The chain carries TRBV2 and TRBJ1-5; the match to TRBD1 covers 10 bases. This CDR3 comprises 14 residues. The trim removed 4 bases at V and 6 bases at J, leaving 3 bases unmatched. Germline lookup yields CDR1 SNHLY and CDR2 FYNNEI. CDR3 in DNA: TGTGCCAGCAGTGGGACAGGGGGGAGTCAGCCCCAGCATTTT. This translates into CASSGTGGSQPQHF.

The chain carries TRBV9 and TRBJ2-2; TRBD2 might be the D (7 bases). Trimming took 1 base from V and 3 from J, leaving 10 bases between them. CDR1 is SGDLS and CDR2 is YYNGEE in the germline V gene. CDR3 length: 15 amino acids. CDR3 in DNA: TGTGCCAGCAGCGTATTAGGGGGGGACACCGGGGAGCTGTTTTTT. This sequence encodes CASSVLGGDTGELFF.

The V call is TRBV19, the J call TRBJ2-2; D perhaps matches TRBD2 (6 bases). V was cut by 3 bases and J by 5 bases, with 13 bases left in between. Germline CDR1 is LNHDA and CDR2 is SQIVND (reference sequence). The CDR3 runs to 15 residues. The CDR3 region has the DNA TGTGCCAGTAGTATTATAGCGGAGAGGACCGGGGAGCTGTTTTTT. Its translation: CASSIIAERTGELFF.

The V gene is TRBV30, the J gene TRBJ2-7; 7 bases are a match to TRBD1. The J segment lost 2 bases and the V segment lost 1 base, leaving 8 bases of the junction unmatched. CDR3 size: 15 residues. CDR1 is GTSNPN and CDR2 is SVGIG in the germline V gene (reference sequence). For the CDR3, the DNA is TGTGCCTGGAGTGCCGCGGACAGGCAAGCCTACGAGCAGTACTTC. Encoded protein: CAWSAADRQAYEQYF. The whole variable domain, remainder taken from reference TRBV30 and TRBJ2-7, is SQTIHQWPATLVQPVGSPLSLECTVEGTSNPNLYWYRQAAGRGLQLLFYSVGIGQISSEVPQNLSASRPQDRQFILSSKKLLLSDSGFYLCAWSAADRQAYEQYFGPGTRLTVT.

V and J are TRBV30 and TRBJ1-2, with D possibly being TRBD1 (5 bases). Trimming cost V 5 bases and J 11 bases, with 24 bases left between them. The CDR3 contains 14 residues. CDR1 is GTSNPN and CDR2 is SVGIG in the germline V gene (reference sequence). The CDR3 DNA follows: TGTGCCTGGCTACCTCCCCAGTTGGGGGGGTGGTACACCTTC. Amino acids: CAWLPPQLGGWYTF.

For the CDR3, the DNA is TGTGCCAGCAGTTCCTCCGGGACAGGGACTGAAGCTTTCTTT. Protein product: CASSSSGTGTEAFF. The chain combines TRBV28 with TRBJ1-1, with 9 bases fitting TRBD1. V was pared by 4 bases and J by 5 bases, with 5 bases of the junction left unmatched. This CDR3 region has 14 residues. Germline CDR1 and CDR2: MDHEN and SYDVKM.

The V call is TRBV5-4, the J call TRBJ2-1; TRBD2 aligns across 7 bases. Trimming cost V 1 base and J 7 bases; bases outside gene matches: 5. This CDR3 is built from 14 residues. The germline V gene encodes CDR1 SGHNT and CDR2 YYREEE (reference sequence). As DNA, the CDR3 is TGTGCCAGCAGCTTGCGGCTAGCGGTAAATGAGCAGTTCTTC. Translated: CASSLRLAVNEQFF.

This clone was seen a handful of times. V and J are TRBV2 and TRBJ2-1; D perhaps matches TRBD1 (5 bases). Germline V gene sequence: CDR1 SNHLY, CDR2 FYNNEI. The CDR3 has 14 amino acids. Between the trimmed V and J ends, which lost 8 bases and 4 bases, there was a span of 15 bases. DNA of the CDR3: TGTGCCAGCGTCAGGGATTGGGGTTACAATGAGCAGTTCTTC. Its translation is CASVRDWGYNEQFF.

This clone was seen just once. The chain recombines TRBV19 with TRBJ1-6; 9 nucleotides line up with TRBD1. The ends lost 3 bases at V and 9 bases at J; junction bases unmatched: 6. The CDR3 consists of 15 residues. Germline CDR1 and CDR2: LNHDA and SQIVND (reference sequence). The CDR3 DNA follows: TGTGCCAGTAGTATTGGGGGACAGGGAAGTTCACCCCTCCACTTT. Encoded protein: CASSIGGQGSSPLHF.

The count of this clone is one. The chain is built from TRBV30 and TRBJ1-2; maybe TRBD1 (6 bases). Germline CDR1 GTSNPN, CDR2 SVGIG (reference sequence). V lost 8 bases and J 8 bases, leaving 15 bases between the germline ends. This CDR3 contains 11 residues. For the CDR3, the DNA is TGTGCCCTGGGGGCCTCGGGAGGCTACACCTTC. Its protein product is CALGASGGYTF.

The rearrangement uses TRBV19 and TRBJ1-1; the D gene is possibly TRBD1 (5 bases). Per the germline V gene, CDR1 is LNHDA and CDR2 is SQIVND (reference sequence). V lost 8 bases, J lost 5 bases, and 15 bases lay in between. The CDR3 spans 13 residues. CDR3 bases: TGTGCCAGTTCGCTGGGGGGTGGGACTGAAGCTTTCTTT. Its protein is CASSLGGGTEAFF.

The chain recombines TRBV7-9 with TRBJ1-4; D might be TRBD1 (5 bases). Germline CDR1 and CDR2: SEHNR and FQNEAQ (reference sequence). With 1 base removed from V and 11 bases from J, the gap between germline ends came to 23 bases. The CDR3 spans 17 residues. CDR3 DNA sequence: TGTGCCAGCAGCTTAGAGGGTACATGGGGGTCTCGGGAGAAACTGTTTTTT. Protein: CASSLEGTWGSREKLFF.

This sequence joins TRBV19 and TRBJ1-1; 7 nucleotides agree with TRBD1. Germline V gene sequence: CDR1 LNHDA, CDR2 SQIVND (reference sequence). Trimming cost V 8 bases and J 4 bases; bases outside gene matches: 10. CDR3 length: 14 residues. This chain's CDR3 is CASRWRGLGTEAFF. The CDR3 DNA follows: TGTGCCAGTCGCTGGAGGGGGCTCGGCACTGAAGCTTTCTTT.

J is TRBJ2-7 and V is TRBV6-6, with TRBD2 as a possible D gene (5 bases). V was clipped by 6 bases and J by 0 bases, with 15 bases between them. From germline, CDR1 is MNHNY and CDR2 SVGAGI (reference sequence). This CDR3 comprises 15 residues. CDR3: CASSPLAGVSYEQYF. The CDR3 coding sequence is TGTGCCAGCAGCCCTCTGGCGGGCGTCTCCTACGAGCAGTACTTC.

DNA of the CDR3: TGTGCCAGCTTGGGCGGGGTTTCTGCGCGTTACACCTTC. Translated: CASLGGVSARYTF. The chain carries TRBV9 and TRBJ1-2; D remains unclear. This CDR3 is built from 13 residues. V was cut by 7 bases and J by 11 bases, with 21 bases left in between. Germline lookup yields CDR1 SGDLS and CDR2 YYNGEE.

The chain employs TRBV5-1 and TRBJ2-7; 11 bases line up with TRBD2. Germline CDR1 is SGHRS and CDR2 is YFSETQ. The CDR3 is 15 residues long. Unmatched junction bases numbered 5, after V lost 3 bases and J lost 3 bases. The CDR3 reads CASSYLTSGDYEQYF. CDR3 sequence (DNA): TGCGCCAGCAGCTACCTGACTAGCGGGGACTACGAGCAGTACTTC.

V is TRBV7-2 and J is TRBJ1-4; the match to TRBD1 covers 9 bases. Germline V gene lookup returns CDR1 SGHTA and CDR2 FQGNSA. V was clipped by 1 base and J by 7 bases; unmatched bases: 10. The CDR3 has 17 amino acids. In DNA form, the CDR3 reads TGTGCCAGCAGCTTAGATCGTACAGGGGGCGCGAGTGAAAAACTGTTTTTT. As protein: CASSLDRTGGASEKLFF.

The chain uses TRBV6-5 and TRBJ1-5, with D unclear. This CDR3 contains 12 residues. Germline CDR1 MNHEY, CDR2 SVGAGI. Trimming removed 4 bases at V and 4 bases at J, with 5 bases between. CDR3 loop: CASSFLNQPQHF. The CDR3 DNA is TGTGCCAGCAGTTTCCTTAATCAGCCCCAGCATTTT.

CDR3 loop: CASSYRTSEETQYF. In nucleotides, the CDR3 is TGTGCCAGCAGCTACCGGACTAGCGAAGAGACCCAGTACTTC. This chain connects TRBV3-1 (or the pseudogene TRBV3-2) to TRBJ2-5; the match to TRBD2 covers 9 bases. The germline V gene encodes CDR1 LGHDT and CDR2 YNNKEL (reference sequence). CDR3 size: 14 residues. The ends lost 5 bases at V and 3 bases at J; junction bases unmatched: 4.